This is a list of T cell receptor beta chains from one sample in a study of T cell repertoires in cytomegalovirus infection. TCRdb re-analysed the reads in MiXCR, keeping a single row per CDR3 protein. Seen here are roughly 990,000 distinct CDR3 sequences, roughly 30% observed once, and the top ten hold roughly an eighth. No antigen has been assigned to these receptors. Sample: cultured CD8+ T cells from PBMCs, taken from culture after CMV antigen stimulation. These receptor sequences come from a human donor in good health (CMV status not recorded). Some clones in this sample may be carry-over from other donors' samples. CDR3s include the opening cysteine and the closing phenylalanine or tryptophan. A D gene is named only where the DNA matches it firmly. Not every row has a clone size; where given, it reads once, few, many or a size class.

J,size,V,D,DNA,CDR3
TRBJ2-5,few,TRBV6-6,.,TGTGCCAGCAGTTACGACGGCCCTCCAGGGACCCAGTACTTC,CASSYDGPPGTQYF
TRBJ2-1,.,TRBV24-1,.,TGTGCCACCAGTGATTTAGGCAAGTACAATGAGCAGTTCTTC,CATSDLGKYNEQFF
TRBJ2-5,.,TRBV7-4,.,TGTGCCAGCAGCACACCCACCGGAACAGCACAAGAGACCCAGTACTTC,CASSTPTGTAQETQYF
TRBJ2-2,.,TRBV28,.,TGTGCCAGCAACTCGGTCGTCTCCGGAGGGGAGCTGTTTTTT,CASNSVVSGGELFF
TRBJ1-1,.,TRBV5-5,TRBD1,TGTGCCAGCAGCGTGACAGGGGTTTGGGGCACTGAAGCTTTCTTT,CASSVTGVWGTEAFF
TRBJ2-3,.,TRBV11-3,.,TGTGCCAGCAGCTTAGACCTCTATAGCACAGATACGCAGTATTTT,CASSLDLYSTDTQYF
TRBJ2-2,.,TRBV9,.,TGTGCCAGCAGCGTAGATCTCAGGGAGCTGTTTTTT,CASSVDLRELFF
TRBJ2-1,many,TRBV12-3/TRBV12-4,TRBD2,TGTGCCAGCAGTTTCCTAGCGGGAGGGTTGGACAATGAGCAGTTCTTC,CASSFLAGGLDNEQFF
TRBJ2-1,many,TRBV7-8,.,TGTGCCAGCAGGCAGAGCTCCTACAATGAGCAGTTCTTC,CASRQSSYNEQFF
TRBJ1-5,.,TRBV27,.,TGTGCCAGCAGTTTATCTGGCTATCAGCCCCAGCATTTT,CASSLSGYQPQHF
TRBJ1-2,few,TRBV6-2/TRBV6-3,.,TGTGCCAGCAGTTACTCGGTCAGGCCAATCTATGGCTACACCTTC,CASSYSVRPIYGYTF
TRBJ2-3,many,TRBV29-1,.,TGCAGCGTTGAAGGAGGGGACCGATCTAGCACAGATACGCAGTATTTT,CSVEGGDRSSTDTQYF
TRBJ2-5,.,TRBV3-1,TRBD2,TGTGCCAGCAGCCAACCCGGACTAGCGGGGATACAAGAGACCCAGTACTTC,CASSQPGLAGIQETQYF
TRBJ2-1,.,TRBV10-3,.,TGTGCCATCAGTGAGGGTAGTGGACGCAATGAGCAGTTCTTC,CAISEGSGRNEQFF
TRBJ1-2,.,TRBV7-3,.,TGTGCCAGCAGCTTCAAGGGGGGGGGCGGCTACACCTTC,CASSFKGGGGYTF
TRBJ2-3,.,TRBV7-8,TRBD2,TGTGCCAACAGACGTAGCGGGGGGGCCTTAGATACGCAGTATTTT,CANRRSGGALDTQYF
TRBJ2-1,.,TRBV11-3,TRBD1,TGTGCCAGCAGCCGAACGGGACAGGGGAACTACAATGAGCAGTTCTTC,CASSRTGQGNYNEQFF
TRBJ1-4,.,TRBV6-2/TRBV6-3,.,TGTGCCAGCAGTAACTGGGACGGGCCGAACGAAAAACTGTTTTTT,CASSNWDGPNEKLFF
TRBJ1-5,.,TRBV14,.,TGTGCCAGCAGCCAGAGACACAATCAGCCCCAGCATTTT,CASSQRHNQPQHF
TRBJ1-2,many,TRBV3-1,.,TGCGCCAGCAGCCAAGATGGGACCAGCTATGGCTACACCTTC,CASSQDGTSYGYTF
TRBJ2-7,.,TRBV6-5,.,TGTGCCAGCAGTTACAATAACAGGGAAGCGGCGGGCGAGCAGTACTTC,CASSYNNREAAGEQYF
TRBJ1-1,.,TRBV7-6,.,TGTGCCAGCAGCGAGGGGGTCTGGGGCACTGAAGCTTTCTTT,CASSEGVWGTEAFF
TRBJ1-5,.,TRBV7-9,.,TGTGCCAGCAGCTCCGAGCCGGGGCAGCCCCAGCATTTT,CASSSEPGQPQHF
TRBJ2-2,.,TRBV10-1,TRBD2,TGCGCCAGCAGTAGTGCGGATCCCCATTTTCGGGAGGACACCGGGGAGCTGTTTTTT,CASSSADPHFREDTGELFF
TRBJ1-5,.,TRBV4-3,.,TGCGCCAGCAGCCAAGAGCTCGGGGTGGGCCAGCCCCAGCATTTT,CASSQELGVGQPQHF
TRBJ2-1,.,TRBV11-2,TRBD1,TGTGCCAGCAGCTTAGGAGGCAGGGGGCTTTACAATGAGCAGTTCTTC,CASSLGGRGLYNEQFF
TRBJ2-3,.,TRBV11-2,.,TGTGCCAGCAGCTTATTCCGGACTAAGGCGGATACGCAGTATTTT,CASSLFRTKADTQYF
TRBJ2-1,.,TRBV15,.,TGTGCCACCAGCCGCAGGGACAATGAGCAGTTCTTC,CATSRRDNEQFF
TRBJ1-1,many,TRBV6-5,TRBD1,TGTGCCAGCAGTCTCACGAACAGGGGCACTGAAGCTTTCTTT,CASSLTNRGTEAFF
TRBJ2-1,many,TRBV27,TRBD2,TGTGCCAGCAACCCGGGAGGTTTCTACAATGAGCAGTTCTTC,CASNPGGFYNEQFF
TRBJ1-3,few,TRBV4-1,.,TGCGCCAGCAGCCAAGTGTCCAGTGGAAACGGGCTATATTTT,CASSQVSSGNGLYF
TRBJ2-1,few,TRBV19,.,TGTGCCAGTAGTATAGTCCCCCCGACAGAGCAGTTCTTC,CASSIVPPTEQFF
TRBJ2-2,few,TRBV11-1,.,TGTGCCAGCAGCCATCCCAAGGAAGACAGGTTGGCGAACACCGGGGAGCTGTTTTTT,CASSHPKEDRLANTGELFF
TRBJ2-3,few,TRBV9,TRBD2,TGTGCCAGCAGCGAGGGACTAGCGGGGGTCCACCCACGGGATACGCAGTATTTT,CASSEGLAGVHPRDTQYF
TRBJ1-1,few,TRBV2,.,TGTGCCAGCAGTGGATACAGGGCCAACACGGACACTGAAGCTTTCTTT,CASSGYRANTDTEAFF
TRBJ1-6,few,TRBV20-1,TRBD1,TGCAGTGCTAGAGAACCGGGACAGGGGGCTTCACCCCTCCACTTT,CSAREPGQGASPLHF
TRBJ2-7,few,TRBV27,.,TGTGCCAGCGGACGCGGGACACCTCGGGAGCAGTACTTC,CASGRGTPREQYF
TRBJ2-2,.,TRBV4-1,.,TGCGCCAGCAGCCAAGAGAGTGAGAGGGGGGAGCTGTTTTTT,CASSQESERGELFF
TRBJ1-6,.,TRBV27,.,TGTGCCAGCAGTTTCACAAGGGGGTTGCATAATTCACCCCTCCACTTT,CASSFTRGLHNSPLHF
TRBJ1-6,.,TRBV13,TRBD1,TGTGCCAGCAGGACGACAGGGGGCGGTTCACCCCTCCACTTT,CASRTTGGGSPLHF
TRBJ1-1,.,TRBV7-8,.,TGTGCCAGCAGCTTAGCTCGTCAGGCCAACACTGAAGCTTTCTTT,CASSLARQANTEAFF
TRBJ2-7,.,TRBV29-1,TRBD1,TGCAGCGCCTTGATCCGGGACAGGGGCTACGAGCAGTACTTC,CSALIRDRGYEQYF
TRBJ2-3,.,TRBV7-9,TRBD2,TGTGCCAGCAGTTCCGGGGAGGGTAGCGGGGGAACAGATACGCAGTATTTT,CASSSGEGSGGTDTQYF
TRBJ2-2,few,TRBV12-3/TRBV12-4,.,TGTGCCAGCAGTTCGGACAGCTACACCGGGGAGCTGTTTTTT,CASSSDSYTGELFF
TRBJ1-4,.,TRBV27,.,TGTGCCAGCAGTCCAGTGGGGGCGATGGAAAAACTGTTTTTT,CASSPVGAMEKLFF
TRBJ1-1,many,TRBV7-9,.,TGTGCCAGCAGCTATAGTACCACTGAAGCTTTCTTT,CASSYSTTEAFF
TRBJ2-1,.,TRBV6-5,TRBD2,TGTGCCAGCAGTTGCTCGACGGGGGGAAACAATGAGCAGTTCTTC,CASSCSTGGNNEQFF
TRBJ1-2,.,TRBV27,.,TGTGCCAGCAGTCCGGGCCTCCCGAGCGGTTATGGCTACACCTTC,CASSPGLPSGYGYTF
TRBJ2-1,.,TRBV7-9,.,TGTGCCAGCAGCTACCCTTACACCAATGAGCAGTTCTTC,CASSYPYTNEQFF
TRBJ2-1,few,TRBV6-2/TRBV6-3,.,TGTGCCAGCAGCGACAGGTTGAAGTTCTTC,CASSDRLKFF
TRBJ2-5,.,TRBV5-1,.,TGCGCCAGCAGCCCGGACAGATTCGACCAAGAGACCCAGTACTTC,CASSPDRFDQETQYF